The text below deals with one T cell receptor beta chain. Its cognate antigen has yet to be identified. Base qualities are missing; no much larger clone stands one base away. Library construction relied on RT-PCR. The instrument was an Illumina HiSeq 2500. TCRdb ran its own pipeline on the public reads, namely fastp trimming at Q25 and MiXCR clone calling, and kept in-frame beta chains. Identical CDR3 proteins give one entry, which carries the most common genes and DNA. Counted in this sample were roughly 500,000 distinct CDR3 sequences; about 25% of them appeared once. The ten largest clones take up over 1.5% of the sample. The data originate from a study of response to subunit inactivated influenza vaccine (dated by TCRdb to the late 2010s). About the study as a whole: The study used deep quantitative T cell receptor repertoire profiling to track responses to a trivalent subunit inactivated influenza vaccine. The paper as a whole reports these results and caveats: According to the authors, only a limited number of new T cells may be recruited by each seasonal influenza vaccination.

The trim is 6 bases for V and 5 bases for J, with a gap of 10 bases between the germline ends. The CDR3 goes from the cysteine to the phenylalanine over 12 residues. Just CDR3 DNA is preserved here, 36 bases in frame from base 1. The specimen was CD4+ T cells sorted from PBMCs, collected around 5 days after vaccination. Recombination connected TRBV12-3 or TRBV12-4 to TRBJ2-5; tentative D gene TRBD2, with 5 bases matching. The origin of this receptor is a man aged 45-65 years who received an inactivated influenza vaccine. Donor details come from another sample of the same person, matched by shared clones. The DNA is as follows: TGTGCCAGCAGCCGGAAGCGGGAGACCCAGTACTTC. It specifies CASSRKRETQYF.